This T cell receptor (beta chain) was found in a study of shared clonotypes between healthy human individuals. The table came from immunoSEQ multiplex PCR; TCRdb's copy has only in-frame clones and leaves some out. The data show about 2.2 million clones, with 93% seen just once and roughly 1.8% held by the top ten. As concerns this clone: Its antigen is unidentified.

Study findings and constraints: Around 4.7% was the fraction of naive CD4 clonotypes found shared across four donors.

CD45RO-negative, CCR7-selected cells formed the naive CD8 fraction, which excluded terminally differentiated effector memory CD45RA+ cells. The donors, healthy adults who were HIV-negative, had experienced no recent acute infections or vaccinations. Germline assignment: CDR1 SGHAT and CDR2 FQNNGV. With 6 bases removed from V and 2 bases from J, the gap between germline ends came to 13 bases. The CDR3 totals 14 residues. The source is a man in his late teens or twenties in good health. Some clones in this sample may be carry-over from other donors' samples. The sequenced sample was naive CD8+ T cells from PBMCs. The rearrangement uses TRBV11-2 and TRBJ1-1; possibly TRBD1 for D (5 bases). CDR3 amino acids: CASRWGGVNTEAFF. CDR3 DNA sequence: TGTGCCAGCAGATGGGGCGGGGTAAACACTGAAGCTTTCTTT.